This T cell receptor (beta chain) was captured by sequencing in a study of T cells after yellow fever vaccination. At the level of the study: Preparation of the low-cell-number fractions used SMART-Seq v4 Ultra Low Input. Notes on the study in general: Abundant bulk-population clonotypes could contaminate the FACS-sorted repertoires.

V lost 4 bases and J lost 5, with 22 bases in between. This CDR3 has 16 amino acids. Germline values: CDR1 SGHRS, CDR2 YFSETQ. The TCR cDNA carried a universal primer site and UMIs from 5'RACE template switching. Using its own MiXCR run on the 5' RACE reads, TCRdb lists one record per CDR3 protein. The sample has around 320,000 distinct CDR3 sequences; about 10% are singletons. On this clonotype: As yet, its antigen is unknown.

This clonotype originated in a man aged 18 to 35 who received the YFV17D yellow fever vaccine. This specimen was CD4+ T cells sorted from PBMCs, taken 45 days after the yellow fever booster vaccination. The rearrangement uses TRBV5-1 and TRBJ2-7; possibly TRBD2 for D (6 bases). CDR3 residues: CASSPSGDTGVHEQYF. CDR3 in DNA: TGCGCCAGCAGCCCGTCCGGGGATACGGGGGTCCACGAGCAGTACTTC.